The entry that follows covers one TCR beta chain sequence. The specificity of this receptor is unknown. No per-base quality is available; no much larger clone lies one base away. Genomic DNA was isolated from the sorted cells so that the TCRbeta CDR3 region could be sequenced. TCRbeta CDR3 regions were sequenced using the immunoSEQ Assay. TCRdb mirrors the immuneACCESS table, restricted to in-frame sequences. Some clones are absent from its copies; in checked studies, under half trace to an unresolved V gene, and the reason for the others is unknown. The sample table holds 65,000 to 90,000 clones, of which over 65% were seen once. The ten largest clones add up to 2.5% to 3% of the sample. This record belongs to a study of OX40 agonist ivuxolimab in advanced cancers. Notes on the research overall: Ivuxolimab was a fully human IgG2 agonistic monoclonal antibody targeting the costimulatory receptor OX40 (CD134). Intravenous ivuxolimab was administered to patients every 2 weeks at six dose levels: 0.01, 0.1, 0.3, 1.5, 3 and 10 mg/kg. Of the approximately 54 dose-escalation patients, hepatocellular carcinoma was present in about 19, melanoma in around 15, renal cell carcinoma in 9 and head and neck cancer in 9. A male proportion of 82.7% and a mean age of roughly 58 years, ranging from roughly 23 to 79, were recorded for the dose-escalation cohort. Prior anti-PD-1, anti-PD-L1 or anti-CTLA-4 therapy was permitted, and 35% to 40% of dose-escalation patients had received checkpoint inhibitors. Three dose-escalation patients achieved partial responses, one with hepatocellular carcinoma and two with cutaneous melanoma. Peripheral TCRbeta sequencing aimed to test whether ivuxolimab altered TCR sequence diversity and caused clonal T-cell expansion. The monotherapy dose-escalation portion (N ≈ 56 patients) of the phase I ivuxolimab trial is reported in the paper. Paper-wide results and their limitations: At doses of 0.1 to 3.0 mg/kg, clonal expansion of both CD4+ and CD8+ T cells in blood was seen between baseline and week 6. Which antigens the clonally expanded peripheral T cells were specific for was not determined. After ivuxolimab, CD8+ T cells had more expanded clones than CD4+ T cells on average. In the 0.1-3.0 mg/kg groups, partial responders were among the patients with the lowest normalized peripheral clonal expansion, particularly in CD8+ T cells. Low levels of normalized T-cell clonal expansion were also seen in some nonresponding patients.

Patients with autoimmune disease history or receiving systemic immunosuppression were excluded from the trial. Peripheral blood for TCR sequencing was collected from all dose cohorts at baseline, on cycle 4 day 1, and on cycle 7 day 1. The samples were taken from a phase I, first-in-human, multicenter, open-label dose-escalation trial of ivuxolimab. Adults with locally advanced or metastatic melanoma, renal cell carcinoma, hepatocellular carcinoma or head and neck squamous cell carcinoma were enrolled in the trial. Before TCR sequencing, CD4+ and CD8+ T cells were separately sorted from peripheral blood. V and J lose 4 bases and 2 bases, and a span of 15 bases separates them. The CDR1 and CDR2 encoded by the germline V gene (reference sequence) are SGHKS and YYEKEE. There are 15 amino acids in the CDR3, from cysteine to phenylalanine inclusive. Of all the DNA, just the CDR3 is kept, 45 bases in frame from base 1.

Specimen: CD4+ or CD8+ T cells sorted from blood, collected in a trial of the OX40 agonist ivuxolimab. The origin of this receptor is an adult with an advanced solid tumor such as melanoma, head and neck, liver or kidney cancer. The chain links TRBV5-5 with TRBJ2-5; the D gene cannot be resolved reliably. The base sequence is TGTGCCAGCAGCCAAGATTCAGTCACTCAAGAGACCCAGTACTTC. Translated, this is CASSQDSVTQETQYF.